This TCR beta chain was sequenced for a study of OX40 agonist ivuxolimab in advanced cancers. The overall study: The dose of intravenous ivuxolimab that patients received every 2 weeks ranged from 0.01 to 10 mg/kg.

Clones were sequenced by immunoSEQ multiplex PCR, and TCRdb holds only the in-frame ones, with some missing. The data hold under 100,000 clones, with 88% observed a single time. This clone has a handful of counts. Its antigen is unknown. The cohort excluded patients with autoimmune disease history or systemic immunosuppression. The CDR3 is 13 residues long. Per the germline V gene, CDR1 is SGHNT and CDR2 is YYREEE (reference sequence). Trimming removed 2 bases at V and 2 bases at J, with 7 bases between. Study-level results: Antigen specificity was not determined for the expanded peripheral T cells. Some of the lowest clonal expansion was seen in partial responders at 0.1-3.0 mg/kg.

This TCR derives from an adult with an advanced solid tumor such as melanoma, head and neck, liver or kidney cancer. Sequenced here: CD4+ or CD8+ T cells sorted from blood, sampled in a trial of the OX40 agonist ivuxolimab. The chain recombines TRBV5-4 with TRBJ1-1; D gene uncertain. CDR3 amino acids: CASSFSPNTEAFF. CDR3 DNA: TGTGCCAGCAGCTTTTCTCCAAACACTGAAGCTTTCTTT.